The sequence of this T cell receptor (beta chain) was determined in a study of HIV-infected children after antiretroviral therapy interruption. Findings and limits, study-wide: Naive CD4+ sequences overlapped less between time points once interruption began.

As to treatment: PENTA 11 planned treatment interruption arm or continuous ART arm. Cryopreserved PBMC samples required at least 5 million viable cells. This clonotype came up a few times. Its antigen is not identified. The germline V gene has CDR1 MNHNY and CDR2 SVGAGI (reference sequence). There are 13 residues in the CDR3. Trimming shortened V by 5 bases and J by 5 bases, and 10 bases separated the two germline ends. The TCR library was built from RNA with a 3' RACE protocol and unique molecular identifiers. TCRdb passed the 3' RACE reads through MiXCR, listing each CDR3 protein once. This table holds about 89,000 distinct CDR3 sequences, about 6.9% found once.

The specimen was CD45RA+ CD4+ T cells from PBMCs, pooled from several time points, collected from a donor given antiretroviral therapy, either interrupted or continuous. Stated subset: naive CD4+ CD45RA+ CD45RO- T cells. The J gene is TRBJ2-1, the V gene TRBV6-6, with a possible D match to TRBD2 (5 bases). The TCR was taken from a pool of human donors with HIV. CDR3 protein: CASSGTSNNEQFF. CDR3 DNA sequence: TGTGCCAGCAGTGGCACTAGTAACAATGAGCAGTTCTTC.